These 14 T cell receptor beta chains came from one sample sequenced in a study of prognosis after radiotherapy for stage I lung cancer. Two-round multiplex PCR amplified TCR beta CDR3 from genomic DNA. It was primers specific to each TRBV and TRBJ gene that first-round PCR used. TCRdb reanalysed the multiplex PCR reads using MiXCR and keeps one entry per CDR3 protein. The sample lists about 36,000 distinct CDR3 sequences; less than 45% were seen once. Sequenced material: PBMCs, taken before or after stereotactic body radiation therapy (not recorded which). The source is a donor over 45 with non-small cell lung cancer.

Comment on this clonotype: A much bigger clone sits one base away, suggesting this may be a read error. J is TRBJ2-1 and V is TRBV6-1, with 9 bases that match TRBD2. CDR3 size: 16 residues. The V and J ends lost 5 bases and 7 bases, in that order; junction bases with no gene match: 12. The germline gives CDR1 MNHNS, CDR2 SASEGT. The CDR3, as DNA: TGTGCCAGCAGTCCCCTAGCGGGATGCCCGGTAAATGAGCAGTTCTTC. This gives the protein CASSPLAGCPVNEQFF.

This clonotype was observed many times. The CDR3: CASSATSSEQYF. DNA for the CDR3: TGTGCCAGCTCAGCTACTAGTTCCGAGCAGTACTTC. The gene calls are TRBV18 and TRBJ2-7, with a weak D call TRBD2 (5 bases). CDR3 length: 12 residues. Trimming took 5 bases from V and 6 from J, leaving 11 bases between them. Germline V gene lookup returns CDR1 KGHSH and CDR2 LQKENI.

This clonotype occurred many times. The rearrangement uses TRBV27 and TRBJ1-1; 10 nucleotides align to TRBD1. The germline V gene has CDR1 MNHEY and CDR2 SMNVEV (reference sequence). The CDR3 length is 17 residues. V lost 6 bases to trimming and J lost 0 bases; unmatched junction nucleotides: 10. In nucleotides, the CDR3 is TGTGCCAGCAGCCCTAGGGGACAGGGGCTCATGAACACTGAAGCTTTCTTT. Translation: CASSPRGQGLMNTEAFF.

Remarks on this clonotype: A much larger clone lies one base from this, so it may be a read error. The CDR3 DNA sequence: TGTGCCAGCAGCCGGGGGAAGGGACTGAACTCGACCCAGTACTTC. Translation gives CASSRGKGLNSTQYF. The chain has TRBV7-2 and TRBJ2-5, with a possible D match to TRBD2 (6 bases). Germline lookup yields CDR1 SGHTA and CDR2 FQGNSA. With 5 bases removed from V and 7 bases from J, the gap between germline ends came to 20 bases. CDR3 length: 15 residues.

Details on this clonotype: This clone may be a read error of a much larger clone one base away. This rearrangement joins TRBV25-1 to TRBJ1-1, with 8 bases identical to TRBD1. CDR3 length: 13 residues. Germline-derived CDR1 and CDR2 are MGHDK and SYGVNS. The CDR3 DNA sequence: TGTTCCAGCAGTGGACAGGGCCGTACTGAAGCTTTCTTT. Translating it yields CSSSGQGRTEAFF.

This clonotype was observed once. A far larger clone is only one base removed, so a read error is likely. The rearrangement uses TRBV7-2 and TRBJ1-6, with TRBD1 matching 7 bases. CDR1 and CDR2 (germline): SGHTA, FQGNSA. This CDR3 comprises 16 residues. V lost 4 bases and J lost 0; bases outside the gene matches: 3. Here the CDR3 reads CASSSQGCSYNSPLHF. CDR3 nucleotide sequence: TGTGCCAGCAGCTCACAGGGGTGCTCCTATAATTCACCCCTCCACTTT.

This clonotype was counted ten times or more. The V call is TRBV10-2, the J call TRBJ2-5; no firm D call. Trimming took off 0 bases at V and 2 bases at J, with 7 bases between the two ends. This CDR3 has 14 residues. Germline lookup yields CDR1 WSHSY and CDR2 SAAADI. The CDR3, as DNA: TGCGCCAGCAGTGAGTCAACTTTTCAAGAGACCCAGTACTTC. Amino acid sequence: CASSESTFQETQYF.

This clonotype was seen at least ten times. The chain couples TRBV9 to TRBJ2-5; TRBD2 agrees at 9 bases. The V segment lost 3 bases and the J segment 4 bases; nucleotides outside the gene matches: 10. The CDR3 totals 16 residues. The germline V gene has CDR1 SGDLS and CDR2 YYNGEE. CDR3 sequence: CASSARGGGLLETQYF. DNA for the CDR3: TGTGCCAGCAGCGCCCGCGGGGGGGGCTTATTAGAGACCCAGTACTTC.

This clonotype was found once. A much larger clone lies a single base off, so this may be a read error. This chain uses TRBV6-1 with TRBJ2-3; a weak D match, TRBD1 (6 bases). From germline, CDR1 is MNHNS and CDR2 SASEGT. CDR3 length equals 15 residues. The CDR3 is CASSESGVSTYTRYF. Written as DNA, the CDR3 is TGTGCCAGCAGTGAATCAGGGGTCAGCACATATACGCGGTATTTT.

This clonotype was counted between two and nine times. This sequence joins TRBV12-3 or TRBV12-4 and TRBJ2-3, with D unclear. The CDR3 totals 16 residues. V lost 3 bases and J 1 base, leaving 14 bases between the germline ends. The CDR3 loop reads CASSFMGSWGTDTQYF. CDR3 DNA: TGTGCCAGCAGTTTTATGGGCTCTTGGGGCACAGATACGCAGTATTTT.

This clonotype was detected many times. The chain is built from TRBV12-3 or TRBV12-4 and TRBJ2-3; D is uncertain. The CDR3 runs 15 residues. Trimming cost V 5 bases and J 3 bases, with 15 bases left between them. The CDR3 region has the DNA TGTGCCAGCAGTAGACAAAGGGCGTTAACAGATACGCAGTATTTT. Its translation: CASSRQRALTDTQYF.

This clonotype showed up just once. The rearrangement joins TRBV6-5 to TRBJ1-3; 8 bases match TRBD1. The CDR3 spans 16 residues. The ends lost 0 bases at V and 4 bases at J; junction bases unmatched: 5. Germline assignment: CDR1 MNHEY and CDR2 SVGAGI. CDR3 sequence (DNA): TGTGCCAGCAGTTACTCGCCGACAGGGGCCGGAAACACCATATATTTT. Its translation is CASSYSPTGAGNTIYF.

In its sample, this clonotype was seen many times. This chain connects TRBV6-2 or TRBV6-3 to TRBJ1-1; D is possibly TRBD1 (5 bases). The V end lost 3 bases, the J end lost 3 bases, and 14 bases lay between the germline ends. CDR1 MNHEY and CDR2 SVGEGT come from the germline V gene. The CDR3 totals 15 residues. The CDR3: CASSYLSGYDTEAFF. As DNA, the CDR3 is TGTGCCAGCAGTTATCTCTCAGGGTACGACACTGAAGCTTTCTTT.

Concerning this clonotype: One end of the junction does not line up with germline, which may come from a read error. The J gene is TRBJ2-7, the V gene TRBV12-3 or TRBV12-4; D remains ambiguous. CDR3 length equals 12 residues. CDR3 bases: TGTGCCAGCAGTTTGGGTCTCTACGATCAGTACTTC. It is translated as CASSLGLYDQYF.